This TCR beta chain was recovered during a study of blood T cells in healthy people across ages. Study-level information: The template switching approach captured approximately one barcoded beta molecule for every two T cells.

This clonotype was observed at least ten times. In germline, CDR1 is SQVTM, CDR2 ANQGSEA. The CDR3 has 13 amino acids. V shed 7 bases and J shed 5 bases, with 17 bases lying between them. A J-beta primer mix and a sample-barcoded 5' primer were used in a second PCR of roughly 7 to 12 cycles. One entry per CDR3 protein results from TCRdb running MiXCR on the 5' RACE reads. The sample lists roughly 800,000 distinct CDR3 sequences; roughly 25% were seen once. The sample was also linked to a second study, of T cells of mothers and their children.

This rearrangement joins TRBV29-1 to TRBJ1-2, with a weak D call TRBD1 (5 bases). The TCR sequence derives from a boy between 5 and 17 years old in good health. The specimen sequenced was blood. The CDR3 nucleotides are TGCAGCGCCGGGGGGGTCGGGGAGTATGGCTACACCTTC. Amino acid sequence: CSAGGVGEYGYTF.